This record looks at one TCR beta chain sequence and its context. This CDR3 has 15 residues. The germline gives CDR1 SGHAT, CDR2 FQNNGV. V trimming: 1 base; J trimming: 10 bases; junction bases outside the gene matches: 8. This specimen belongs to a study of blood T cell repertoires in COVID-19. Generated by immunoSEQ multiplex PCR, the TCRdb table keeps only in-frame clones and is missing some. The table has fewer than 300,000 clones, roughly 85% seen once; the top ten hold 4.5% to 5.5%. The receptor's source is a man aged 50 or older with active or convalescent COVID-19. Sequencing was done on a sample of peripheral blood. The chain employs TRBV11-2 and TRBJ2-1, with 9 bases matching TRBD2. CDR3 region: CASSLVSGRSIEQFF. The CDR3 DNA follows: TGTGCCAGCAGCTTAGTTAGCGGGAGAAGTATAGAGCAGTTCTTC.